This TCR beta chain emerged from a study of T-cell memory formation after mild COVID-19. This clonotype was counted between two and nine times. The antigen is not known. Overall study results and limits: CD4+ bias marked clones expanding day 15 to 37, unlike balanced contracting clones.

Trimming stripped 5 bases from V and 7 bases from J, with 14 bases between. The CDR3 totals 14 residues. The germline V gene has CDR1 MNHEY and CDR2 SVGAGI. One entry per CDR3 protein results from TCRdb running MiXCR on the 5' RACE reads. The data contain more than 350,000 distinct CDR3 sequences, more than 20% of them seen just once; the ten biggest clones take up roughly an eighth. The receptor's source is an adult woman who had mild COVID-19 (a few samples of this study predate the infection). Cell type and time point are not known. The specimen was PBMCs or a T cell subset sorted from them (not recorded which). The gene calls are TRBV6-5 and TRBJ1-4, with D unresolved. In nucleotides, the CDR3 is TGTGCCAGCAGTCCTTGGAGGACGGGTGAAAAACTGTTTTTT. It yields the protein CASSPWRTGEKLFF.